This T cell receptor (beta chain) stems from a study of blood T cells in healthy people across ages. Study details: Roughly one uniquely barcoded beta molecule per two T cells was captured.

Primers used in a second PCR of about 6 to 11 cycles were a sample-barcoded 5' primer and a J-beta primer mix. TCRdb re-called the 5' RACE reads with MiXCR, one entry per CDR3 protein. The sample yields 600,000 to 800,000 distinct CDR3 sequences, 45% to 60% seen once. This clonotype was recorded once. Investigators took 8.5 to 10 milliliters of peripheral blood from every donor. Trimming stripped 4 bases from V and 3 bases from J, with 19 bases between. The CDR3 has 15 residues. Germline V lookup: CDR1 SQVTM, CDR2 ANQGSEA. The sequence came from a woman older than 75 in good health. Material for sequencing was blood. The gene calls are TRBV29-1 and TRBJ2-7; D is unclear. Here the CDR3 DNA reads TGCAGCGTTGCCGGCGGCGGAGTTTCTTTCTACGAGCAGTACTTC. Encoded protein: CSVAGGGVSFYEQYF.